Sequencing of this TCR beta chain was carried out in a study of PD-1 blockade in classical Hodgkin lymphoma. Study conclusions and caveats: CD4+ TCR diversity, unlike CD8+, climbed significantly by C4D1.

This table comes from immunoSEQ multiplex PCR, and its TCRdb copy is limited to in-frame clones, with some not included. Of tens of thousands of clones detected, 85% to 90% appear once; the ten largest clones hold about 2.6%. Points on this clone: Its antigen is unknown.

The CDR3 is made up of 18 amino acids. The ends lost 2 bases at V and 5 bases at J; junction bases unmatched: 13. Germline loops: CDR1 SGHAT, CDR2 FQNNGV. Relapse was seen in all patients after autologous stem cell transplantation, and brentuximab vedotin exposure was variable. Isolation of CD4+ T cells from thawed PBMCs was performed by magnetic negative selection. The input for sequencing was CD4+ T cells from blood, taken at baseline. The chain recombines TRBV11-2 with TRBJ1-1; TRBD1 aligns across 11 bases. The sequence was collected from a human donor with classical Hodgkin lymphoma. The CDR3 DNA reads as TGTGCCAGCAGCTTATCGGACAGGGGGCGGAGGGTGGAGACTGAAGCTTTCTTT. Encoded protein: CASSLSDRGRRVETEAFF.